This T cell receptor (beta chain) appears in the sequencing data of a study of cytomegalovirus exposure and HLA in healthy donors (dated by TCRdb to the late 2010s). Regarding the study in general: An earlier analysis of 587 of the donors reported approximately 280 Gb of sequence data and 117 million unique TCR beta sequences obtained from around 180 million T cells. Roughly 300 gigabases of sequencing data and approximately 92 million unique TCR sequences made up an early release that covered 500 to 650 HLA-typed donors. Of the 300 to 500 genotyped donors, approximately 80% were placed in the genetic ancestry cluster associated with self-reported Caucasian donors. The study aimed to test whether cataloging public T cell receptors could reveal signatures of past pathogen exposure. Using immunosequencing, the study profiled T cell repertoires from around 670 subjects and related those repertoires to cytomegalovirus serostatus. Along with the approximately 700-subject first cohort, a separate validation cohort of over 90 different subjects was used. To predict cytomegalovirus infection status, the study brought together high-throughput TCR immunosequencing, statistical association of individual TCRs with disease status, and machine learning. A later analysis re-examined previously published TCR beta repertoires from 610 or so donors and added high-resolution HLA genotyping to investigate patterns of TCR occurrence. In the later analysis, no new phenotypic data were used to find candidate immune exposures; instead, reliance was placed on TCR beta sequences and their occurrence across donors. To decide whether each TCR beta V gene segment behaved as functional or pseudogenic, an earlier analysis of some 600 of the donors relied on high-throughput TCR beta sequencing. Donor age, sex, ethnicity and CMV serostatus were collected together with the repertoire data. A later genetic analysis took genome-wide SNP genotypes for about 60% of the roughly 670 donors and used that subset as a discovery cohort. Every discovery cohort repertoire had been produced on one sequencing platform. Class I and class II HLA loci were covered by the typing at four-digit resolution. Typing coverage differed by locus: A, B, C, DRB1 and DQB1 were typed in roughly 620-630 donors, DQA1 in about 550, DPA1 in 600 to 610, and DPB1 in approximately 450. Four to six DR-DQ haplotypes were handled as single units for association and clustering, since linkage in the cohort was strong. Across some 400 genotyped donors of the cohort, an average of 235,054 unique TCR beta nucleotide sequences per donor were sequenced, and approximately 17% of those sequences were non-productive. The study at large found these results: Compared with the roughly 670-donor mean, donors in an Asian-associated ancestry cluster had fewer N-insertions in productive TCRs, according to a later genetic analysis. For the cohort, immune exposure information was limited to CMV serostatus. Because counts were too low, 15 to 20 rarely observed V segments, including chromosome 9 orphons, were left out of the earlier analysis of about 500 of the donors. The cohort was sequenced for TCR beta chains only, and without alpha or paired-chain data the features that could be detected were limited. Presence/absence analyses assumed roughly uniform sequencing depth across donors, an assumption that may not hold. A group of highly shared sequence variants was considered likely to be a technical artifact of the sequencing pipeline. When HLA alleles, especially DR and DQ, strongly co-occurred, TCR associations were difficult to assign to individual alleles. According to the authors, the approach could potentially be generalized to other disease states and immunological phenotypes. A later analysis reported that several top co-occurrence clusters appeared linked to parvovirus B19, influenza, CMV and Epstein-Barr virus. While some public TCRs were present in many individuals, most TCR sequences turned up only very rarely across donors. The study gave a list of roughly 150 TCR beta chains associated with cytomegalovirus. Some IMGT-functional V segments, including TRBV6-2 and TRBV6-3, could not be told apart with the 87-base-pair reads, so those segments were excluded. In a later analysis, HLA-associated TCR beta chains showed more clonal expansion and lower generation probabilities than non-associated chains that were equally common. In vitro tests confirmed that a few of the cytomegalovirus-associated TCR beta chains recognize cytomegalovirus antigens. In a later analysis, the rate of TCR association differed among HLA loci, with DRB1 alleles having the most associated TCRs and HLA-C alleles having the fewest. Most CMV-associated TCR beta chains appeared to be HLA-restricted in a later analysis, and the HLA associations seemed to be driven largely by CMV exposure. An association between a missense DCLRE1C variant and V-gene and J-gene trimming of TCR beta chains was found in a later genetic analysis and replicated in an independent cohort. In both the original and validation cohorts, the classifier was reported to diagnose cytomegalovirus status with high specificity and sensitivity. In an earlier analysis of several hundred of the donors, most TCR beta V segments were observed in productive rearrangements about 87% or about 30% of the time, broadly matching IMGT annotations. Specific HLA alleles were associated with 15,000 to 20,000 TCR beta sequences at a false discovery rate of 0.05 in a later analysis. A further reported finding was that TCR beta sequences accurately predicted the HLA-A and HLA-B alleles for most subjects in the first cohort. Correlated functional status among segregating V segments might reflect linkage disequilibrium, but an unknown experimental factor could not be ruled out. Because HLA typing was unavailable for some donors at each locus, only the typed subset was used in association tests.

The cohort was made up of under 800 healthy bone marrow donors. At the time of sampling, every cohort member was nominally healthy, though immune exposures that went unrecorded were likely present. Of the 610 or so cohort members, roughly 300 had positive CMV serostatus and 350 to 450 had negative CMV serostatus, and CMV serostatus was not recorded for the donor. A peripheral blood sample was provided by each donor, and peripheral blood mononuclear cells were used for TCR beta sequencing. The Qiagen DNeasy Blood Extraction Kit was used to extract genomic DNA from the blood cell samples. The CDR3 starts with the cysteine, ends with the phenylalanine, and has 15 residues. Only the CDR3 region is kept as DNA, spanning 45 bases read in frame from base 1. V is shortened by 6 bases, J by 5 bases, and the region joining them spans 16 bases. CDR1 and CDR2 were assigned from the germline V gene as MDHEN and SYDVKM.

Relative to its sample, this clone is medium-sized (0.01 to 0.1%). Its antigen is unknown. No base quality information exists; no much larger clone differs at one position. Library preparation employed the immunoSEQ multiplex PCR assay. The multiplex PCR relied on a mix of 60 forward primers for TCR Vbeta segments and 13 reverse primers for TCR Jbeta segments. The CDR3 region of rearranged TCR beta genes was amplified from genomic DNA by a multiplex PCR assay. On the Illumina HiSeq System, the amplified TCR beta libraries were sequenced as 87-base-pair reads. The authors processed their data as follows. A later analysis counted about 76 million unique TCR beta chains across the 600 to 850 repertoires, and roughly 9.9 million of these chains were shared by at least two donors. Raw reads were error-corrected and collapsed into unique sequences with a nearest-neighbor algorithm that merged closely related sequences to remove PCR and sequencing errors. Alignment of CDR3 sequences to IMGT reference sequences was used to assign V, D and J gene segments. Each retained sequence needed at least a six-nucleotide match to both a V gene segment and a J gene segment. A rearrangement was called productive if the CDR3 had no stop codons and remained in frame with V and J, and every other rearrangement was called non-productive. CDR3 was defined by IMGT convention, running from the second conserved V-encoded cysteine to the conserved J-encoded phenylalanine. In an earlier analysis of just under 600 of the donors, sequences lacking an unambiguous match to a single V gene segment were excluded. An earlier analysis of several hundred of the donors called V segments functional above 56.7% productive rearrangements and segregating when the between-donor standard deviation exceeded 5%. A statistical classification framework was developed to diagnose cytomegalovirus status using the catalog of TCR beta chain sequences. In a later analysis, V and J genes were assigned by comparing TCR nucleotide sequences against IMGT/GENE-DB human TR gene sequences. Using the TCRdist pipeline, a later analysis assigned CDR3 sequences along with most-parsimonious VDJ recombination scenarios. In a later analysis, each TCR beta chain was defined by its CDR3 amino acid sequence together with its V-gene family, and reads without a unique V-gene family were excluded. As a way to deal with suspected cross-contamination and a sequencing artifact, a later analysis dropped under 600 nucleotide sequences that were highly shared and had low generation probability. In a later analysis, a clonal expansion index was calculated for each public chain from normalized within-repertoire ranks of inferred template counts. In a later analysis, generation probabilities were computed with a VDJ recombination model fitted to out-of-frame rearrangements, and the resulting probabilities were checked against IGoR. In a later analysis, TCR-TCR, TCR-HLA and TCR-CMV co-occurrence was scored with hypergeometric tests, and a repertoire-size bias correction was applied to TCR pairs. False discovery rates were estimated in a later analysis by permuting HLA or CMV assignments 20 times. In a later analysis, co-occurring TCRs were grouped with DBSCAN, and TCRdist sequence similarity was added when clustering was performed within HLA-allele-positive subsets. For co-occurrence clustering, repertoires with fewer than 30,000 or more than 120,000 public chains were excluded, along with roughly 5 repertoires with anomalous nucleotide sharing. Held by TCRdb, this immuneACCESS table contains in-frame sequences only and omits some clones. Under half of the omission traces to an unresolved V gene where checked; the cause of the rest is unknown. The V and J calls and clone size are taken from that table; D and trimming were inferred from the DNA. The sample has around 150,000 clones on record, about four fifths of them singletons. The ten largest clones add up to 3.5% of the sample.

This receptor was taken from a human donor in good health. The sample was PBMCs. Recombination connected TRBV28 to TRBJ1-4; TRBD1 might be the D gene, on 6 matching bases. In nucleotides, the sequence is TGTGCCAGCAGGCTTCATCGGGACACCAATGAAAAACTGTTTTTT. It translates as CASRLHRDTNEKLFF.